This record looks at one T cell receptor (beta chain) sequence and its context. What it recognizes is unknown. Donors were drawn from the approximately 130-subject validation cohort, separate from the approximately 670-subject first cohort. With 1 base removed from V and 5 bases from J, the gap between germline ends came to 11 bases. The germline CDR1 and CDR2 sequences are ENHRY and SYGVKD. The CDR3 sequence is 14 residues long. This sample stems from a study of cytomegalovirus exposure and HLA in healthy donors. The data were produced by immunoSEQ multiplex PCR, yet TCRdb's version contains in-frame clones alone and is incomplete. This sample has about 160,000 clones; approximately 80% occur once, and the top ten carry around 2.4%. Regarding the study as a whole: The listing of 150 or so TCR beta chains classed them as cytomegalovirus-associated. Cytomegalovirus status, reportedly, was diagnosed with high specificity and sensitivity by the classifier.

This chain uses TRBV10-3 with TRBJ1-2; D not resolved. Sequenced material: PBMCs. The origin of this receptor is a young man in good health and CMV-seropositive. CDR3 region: CAISEWAAEYGYTF. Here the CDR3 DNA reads TGTGCCATCAGTGAGTGGGCAGCGGAGTATGGCTACACCTTC.